This TCR beta chain comes out of a study of cytomegalovirus exposure and HLA in healthy donors (dated by TCRdb to the late 2010s). For context, the study as a whole: The 650 to 800 repertoires of the first cohort and the 110 or so validation repertoires were produced on the same platform, according to a later analysis. To predict cytomegalovirus infection status, the study brought together high-throughput TCR immunosequencing, statistical association of individual TCRs with disease status, and machine learning. The aim of the study was to test whether cataloging public T cell receptors could identify signatures of past pathogen exposure. Along with the roughly 700-subject first cohort, a separate validation cohort of over 90 different subjects was used.

The library came from the immunoSEQ multiplex PCR assay. The study's own analysis went as follows. A statistical classification framework was built for diagnosing cytomegalovirus status from the catalog of TCR beta chain sequences. As stored in TCRdb, this immuneACCESS dataset retains in-frame rearrangements with V and J assigned. A fraction of the clones does not appear; measured against another copy, unresolved V genes explain less than half of the discrepancy, and the remainder lacks a known reason. The V and J calls and clone size are taken from that table; D and trimming were inferred from the DNA. The sample table contains fewer than 200,000 clones; only one count was recorded for 85% of them. About 15% of the sample is taken by the ten largest. Findings and caveats that apply to the study as a whole: A few of the identified cytomegalovirus-associated TCR beta chains were confirmed in vitro to be specific for cytomegalovirus antigens. A later analysis lacked HLA typing for the validation cohort, so it scored co-occurrence in that cohort across all 110 or so repertoires. Of the cluster scores, about 94% were above 0 in a later analysis, which found that TCRs clustered in the first cohort also tended to co-occur in the 130 or so validation repertoires. The classifier was reported to diagnose cytomegalovirus status with high specificity and sensitivity in both the original cohort and the validation cohort. The study listed over 150 TCR beta chains as associated with cytomegalovirus. The authors suggested that the approach could potentially be extended to other disease states and immunological phenotypes. Across donors, most TCR sequences were observed very rarely, whereas some public TCRs were present in many individuals.

Points on this clone: Its cognate antigen has yet to be identified. No clone much larger than this one lies a single base away; base qualities are absent.

The donors were included in the validation cohort of 100 to 150 subjects, a group kept apart from the roughly 730-subject first cohort. The CDR3 has 17 amino acids, counting the end cysteine and phenylalanine. Kept here is only the CDR3 DNA, which spans 51 bases and is read in frame from base 1. The germline V gene yields SGHTA for CDR1 and FQGNSA for CDR2. Trimming removed 3 bases from V and 6 bases from J; the gene matches leave 14 bases unexplained. The V and J genes are TRBV7-2 and TRBJ2-3; TRBD2 agrees with 8 junctional bases. This sequence originates from a man aged 18-30 years in good health and CMV-seropositive. Sequenced input: PBMCs. The sequenced DNA: TGTGCCAGCAGCTTCACTGGACTAGCAAGGGGAGCGGATACGCAGTATTTT. This translates into CASSFTGLARGADTQYF.